The 14 T cell receptor beta chains given below trace back to one sample, sequenced in a study of identical twins. TCRdb re-analysed the 5' RACE reads in MiXCR, keeping a single row per CDR3 protein. The sample lists about 660,000 distinct CDR3 sequences, 8.6% seen once, with about 0.98% in the top ten. The data also belong to a second study, concerning yellow fever vaccine responses in identical twins.

The sequencing input was PBMCs. The receptors stem from a woman aged 18-29 years in good health.

This clonotype was observed a handful of times. This chain connects TRBV11-2 to TRBJ1-1; 8 bases align to TRBD1. This CDR3 spans 16 amino acids. The junction had 11 bases not matched to a gene; V was cut back by 3 bases and J by 5 bases. Germline CDR1 is SGHAT and CDR2 is FQNNGV. CDR3 DNA sequence: TGTGCCAGCAGCTTGGGGCCTGGACAGGGCGAAACTGAAGCTTTCTTT. Amino acid sequence: CASSLGPGQGETEAFF.

On this clonotype itself: A read error is possible here, since a much larger clone lies one base away. The chain uses TRBV6-5 and TRBJ2-3; TRBD1 matches at 8 bases. There are 14 residues in the CDR3. Germline V gene lookup returns CDR1 MNHEY and CDR2 SVGAGI. The DNA of the CDR3 is TGTGCCGGCAGTTATCGGACAGGGTTGGGTACGCAGTATTTT. Translating it yields CAGSYRTGLGTQYF.

The table lists this clonotype with a few counts. This chain links TRBV6-1 with TRBJ2-7; tentatively, D is TRBD1 or TRBD2 (5 bases each). Germline V gives CDR1 MNHNS, CDR2 SASEGT. V was shortened by 5 bases and J by 7 bases, with 18 bases between the two germline ends. This CDR3 region has 14 residues. The CDR3 coding sequence is TGTGCCAGCAGTCCTGGGACCCAAACGGGGGAGCAGTACTTC. Translation gives CASSPGTQTGEQYF.

The gene calls are TRBV4-1 and TRBJ2-4, with 7 bases fitting TRBD2. The ends lost 4 bases at V and 0 bases at J; junction bases unmatched: 6. The germline V gene has CDR1 MGHRA and CDR2 YSYEKL. CDR3 length: 16 residues. CDR3 region: CASSPQAGLAKNIQYF. The CDR3 DNA reads TGCGCCAGCAGCCCTCAAGCGGGGCTAGCCAAAAACATTCAGTACTTC.

The chain recombines TRBV2 with TRBJ2-7; no clear D. V gave up 2 bases and J gave up 2 bases, with 10 bases separating them. The CDR3 is 14 amino acids. The germline V gene encodes CDR1 SNHLY and CDR2 FYNNEI. The CDR3 coding sequence is TGTGCCAGCAGTGAAATCCCGGGTGCCTACGAGCAGTACTTC. Translation: CASSEIPGAYEQYF.

This clonotype appeared many times. V usage is TRBV12-3 or TRBV12-4 and J usage is TRBJ2-3; 7 bases are a match to TRBD1. Unmatched junction bases numbered 3, after V lost 2 bases and J lost 1 base. The CDR3 runs to 15 residues. The CDR3 coding sequence is TGTGCCAGCAGTTTAAGGGGACAGCGCACAGATACGCAGTATTTT. Translation gives CASSLRGQRTDTQYF.

The CDR3 DNA follows: TGCGCCAGCAGCCAACTTATAGACTCGGGGACCCAGTACTTC. Translating it yields CASSQLIDSGTQYF. This rearrangement joins TRBV4-3 to TRBJ2-5; unclear D gene. Germline values: CDR1 LGHNA, CDR2 YSLEER. The CDR3 is 14 residues long. Trimming took off 2 bases at V and 7 bases at J, with 14 bases between the two ends.

This clonotype appeared a few times. V gene TRBV3-1 combines with J gene TRBJ2-6; the match to TRBD1 covers 10 bases. Germline CDR1 and CDR2: LGHDT and YNNKEL (reference sequence). CDR3 length equals 19 residues. The V segment lost 1 base and the J segment 0 bases; nucleotides outside the gene matches: 6. DNA for the CDR3: TGTGCCAGCAGCCAAGTTTCCGGGACAGGGGACTCTGGGGCCAACGTCCTGACTTTC. This translates into CASSQVSGTGDSGANVLTF.

J is TRBJ2-1 and V is TRBV19; possibly TRBD1 or TRBD2 for D (5 bases each). V lost 1 base and J 5 bases, leaving 9 bases between the germline ends. Germline lookup yields CDR1 LNHDA and CDR2 SQIVND (reference sequence). The CDR3 extends over 14 amino acids. The CDR3 nucleotides are TGTGCCAGTAGTATAGGAGGGGCAAACAATGAGCAGTTCTTC. Translated, it gives CASSIGGANNEQFF.

This clonotype was seen a handful of times. The chain carries TRBV7-2 and TRBJ2-2; 15 nucleotides align to TRBD2. The CDR3 sequence is 16 residues long. The V and J ends lost 1 base and 7 bases, in that order; junction bases with no gene match: 1. Germline V gene data show CDR1 as SGHTA and CDR2 as FQGNSA. The CDR3 coding sequence is TGTGCCAGCAGCTTAGAGGGACTAGCGGGAGGCGGGGAGCTGTTTTTT. Residues: CASSLEGLAGGGELFF.

This clonotype occurred a few times. V gene TRBV27 combines with J gene TRBJ2-1; possibly TRBD2 for D (5 bases). The CDR3 runs to 14 residues. Germline V lookup: CDR1 MNHEY, CDR2 SMNVEV (reference sequence). V was trimmed by 4 bases and J by 4 bases, leaving 11 bases between them. The DNA for the CDR3 is TGTGCCAGCAGTTCCCAGACTAAGTACAATGAGCAGTTCTTC. Protein sequence: CASSSQTKYNEQFF.

The V gene is TRBV6-2 or TRBV6-3, the J gene TRBJ1-1; 10 bases are a match to TRBD1. The CDR3 consists of 15 residues. V lost 7 bases, J lost 1 base, and 6 bases stayed unmatched. The germline V gene encodes CDR1 MNHEY and CDR2 SVGEGT. CDR3 nucleotide sequence: TGTGCCAGCATGCAGGACAGGGGGTGGAACACTGAAGCTTTCTTT. As protein: CASMQDRGWNTEAFF.

This chain connects TRBV28 to TRBJ2-1, with D unresolved. This CDR3 has 14 amino acids. Trimming removed 7 bases from V and 8 bases from J, with 18 bases in between. The germline CDR1 and CDR2 sequences are MDHEN and SYDVKM. The CDR3 DNA reads as TGTGCCAGCAACCCAAACGTCCCGGTGGATGAGCAGTTCTTC. As protein: CASNPNVPVDEQFF.

The sample holds many counts of this clonotype. This chain joins TRBV5-1 and TRBJ1-2; perhaps TRBD1 as D (5 bases). The germline V gene encodes CDR1 SGHRS and CDR2 YFSETQ. The CDR3 totals 14 residues. Trimming stripped 7 bases from V and 7 bases from J, with 20 bases between. CDR3 DNA: TGCGCCAGCCAGAGCCTGGGACCATATTCTGGCTACACCTTC. It codes for CASQSLGPYSGYTF.